In its sample, the clone carrying this T cell receptor beta chain was seen a few times. What it binds is unknown. This CDR3 is 19 amino acids long. The V and J ends lost 2 bases and 0 bases respectively, with 21 bases between them. This sample is drawn from a study of CD8 T cells in ankylosing spondylitis. One entry per CDR3 protein results from TCRdb running MiXCR on the 5' RACE reads. The table records around 490,000 distinct CDR3 sequences, about 5.4% of them present only once. Study outcomes and limitations: Relatively scarce in peripheral blood, disease-linked clones were CD8+. Matched ankylosing spondylitis synovial fluid reportedly contained a significantly enriched population of disease-linked clones. A motif of eight highly homologous TCR beta variants was seen as apparently characteristic of ankylosing spondylitis blood.

What was sequenced was blood, either unsorted or a sorted T cell fraction (not recorded which). The genes are TRBV12-3 or TRBV12-4 and TRBJ2-3, with a tentative D call TRBD2 (6 bases). The origin of this receptor is a male donor with ankylosing spondylitis. The CDR3 reads CASSLRRAGTQLSTDTQYF. The CDR3, as DNA: TGTGCCAGCAGTTTAAGGCGCGCGGGGACTCAACTTAGCACAGATACGCAGTATTTT.